The 19 T cell receptor beta chains listed next were all sequenced from one sample in a study of shared clonotypes between healthy human individuals (TCRdb year 2020). The library was made by the immunoSEQ multiplex PCR assay. Here the immuneACCESS table is served through TCRdb, limited to in-frame sequences with V and J called. Missing clones are a known gap in these copies; in checked studies unresolved V genes cover under half, and the rest lacks a known reason. The sample data list a few hundred thousand clones, and approximately 97% of these were observed just once. The top ten clones comprise less than 0.065% of the sample. The sample taken for sequencing was naive CD4+ T cells sorted from blood. This specimen's cell subset or site label, per the study, means: CD45RA+ positively selected. These receptors all come from a woman between 25 and 40 years old in good health.

This chain uses TRBV19 with TRBJ2-2; 12 nucleotides line up with TRBD2. This CDR3 is 19 amino acids long. Germline V CDR1 and CDR2: LNHDA, SQIVND (reference sequence). Trimming took 1 base from V and 5 from J; bases not matched to a gene: 11. CDR3 DNA: TGTGCCAGTAGTATAGCGCCCTTACTAGCGGGAGGCGGTACCGGGGAGCTGTTTTTT. It codes for CASSIAPLLAGGGTGELFF. Together with reference TRBV19 and TRBJ2-2, the CDR3 gives the full variable domain: DGGITQSPKYLFRKEGQNVTLSCEQNLNHDAMYWYRQDPGQGLRLIYYSQIVNDFQKGDIAEGYSVSREKKESFPLTVTSAQKNPTAFYLCASSIAPLLAGGGTGELFFGEGSRLTVL.

The chain carries TRBV30 and TRBJ1-5; 9 nucleotides agree with TRBD1. V was pared by 2 bases and J by 10 bases, with 9 bases of the junction left unmatched. Germline V gives CDR1 GTSNPN, CDR2 SVGIG (reference sequence). The CDR3 is made up of 14 amino acids. CDR3 coding DNA: TGTGCCTGGAGTTCCCGGACAGGGGATTTACCCCAGCATTTT. This sequence encodes CAWSSRTGDLPQHF.

The table lists this clone with a few counts. The chain carries TRBV11-2 and TRBJ1-2, with D possibly being TRBD1 (6 bases). CDR3 length: 15 amino acids. The germline V and J ends were trimmed by 4 bases and 8 bases, with 20 bases remaining between them. Germline values: CDR1 SGHAT, CDR2 FQNNGV. The CDR3 sequence: CASSSTPHRAGGYTF. DNA for the CDR3: TGTGCCAGCAGCTCAACCCCACACAGGGCGGGAGGCTACACCTTC.

The V call is TRBV7-9, the J call TRBJ1-2, with TRBD1 identical over 12 bases. CDR3 length: 19 residues. Germline V gene lookup returns CDR1 SEHNR and CDR2 FQNEAQ (reference sequence). J was trimmed by 0 bases and V by 5 bases; bases with no gene match: 13. The CDR3 spells CASSPIRDRGPSTNYGYTF. The DNA of the CDR3 is TGTGCCAGCAGCCCGATCCGGGACAGGGGGCCAAGCACTAACTATGGCTACACCTTC. The entire variable domain, with the rest obtained from reference TRBV7-9 and TRBJ1-2, is as follows: DTGVSQNPRHKITKRGQNVTFRCDPISEHNRLYWYRQTLGQGPEFLTYFQNEAQLEKSRLLSDRFSAERPKGSFSTLEIQRTEQGDSAMYLCASSPIRDRGPSTNYGYTFGSGTRLTVV.

This chain uses TRBV19 with TRBJ2-2; 11 nucleotides line up with TRBD2. J gave up 5 bases and V 3 bases, and 5 bases lay outside the gene matches. Germline CDR1 is LNHDA and CDR2 is SQIVND (reference sequence). This CDR3 spans 16 amino acids. The CDR3 spells CASSIRLAGLTGELFF. The CDR3 DNA sequence: TGTGCCAGTAGTATTCGACTAGCGGGATTAACCGGGGAGCTGTTTTTT.

The chain couples TRBV28 to TRBJ1-2; TRBD1 agrees at 9 bases. CDR1 is MDHEN and CDR2 is SYDVKM in the germline V gene. CDR3 size: 14 residues. V trimming: 6 bases; J trimming: 3 bases; junction bases outside the gene matches: 5. CDR3 amino acids: CASRPGTGHYGYTF. CDR3 DNA: TGTGCCAGCAGACCCGGGACAGGGCACTATGGCTACACCTTC.

The chain is built from TRBV27 and TRBJ2-1; 10 nucleotides align to TRBD2. The V segment lost 2 bases and the J segment 1 base; nucleotides outside the gene matches: 2. CDR1 and CDR2 from the germline V gene are MNHEY and SMNVEV (reference sequence). The CDR3 totals 16 residues. Here the CDR3 DNA reads TGTGCCAGCAGTTTACTAGCGGGAGTATCCTACAATGAGCAGTTCTTC. The encoded protein is CASSLLAGVSYNEQFF.

V gene TRBV5-1 combines with J gene TRBJ2-5; a possible D gene is TRBD2 (6 bases). Trimming took off 4 bases at V and 5 bases at J, with 15 bases between the two ends. The CDR3 has 14 amino acids. In germline, CDR1 is SGHRS, CDR2 YFSETQ. CDR3 in amino acids: CASSVSGEVETQYF. The CDR3 nucleotides are TGCGCCAGCAGCGTGTCGGGAGAAGTGGAGACCCAGTACTTC. The entire variable domain, with the rest obtained from reference TRBV5-1 and TRBJ2-5, is as follows: KAGVTQTPRYLIKTRGQQVTLSCSPISGHRSVSWYQQTPGQGLQFLFEYFSETQRNKGNFPGRFSGRQFSNSRSEMNVSTLELGDSALYLCASSVSGEVETQYFGPGTRLLVL.

The chain is built from TRBV28 and TRBJ1-1, with D possibly being TRBD1 (5 bases). Germline V gives CDR1 MDHEN, CDR2 SYDVKM. Trimming cost V 6 bases and J 4 bases, with 18 bases left between them. The CDR3 runs 15 residues. CDR3 sequence: CASSSPRGGSTEAFF. The CDR3 coding sequence is TGTGCCAGCAGCTCCCCCCGCGGGGGGAGCACTGAAGCTTTCTTT.

The rearrangement joins TRBV5-1 to TRBJ2-7, with TRBD2 identical over 7 bases. There are 15 residues in the CDR3. The J segment lost 7 bases and the V segment lost 3 bases, leaving 13 bases of the junction unmatched. Germline V gene lookup returns CDR1 SGHRS and CDR2 YFSETQ. CDR3 nucleotides: TGCGCCAGCAGCTGGGGCGTGGGAGGGCCTCGGGAGCAGTACTTC. Protein: CASSWGVGGPREQYF.

The chain joins TRBV29-1 to TRBJ2-1; 7 bases map to TRBD2. The V gene end was trimmed by 4 bases and the J gene end by 6 bases; junction bases not matched to a gene: 9. The CDR3 is 14 residues long. Germline V gene data show CDR1 as SQVTM and CDR2 as ANQGSEA. The CDR3 reads CSVGLRLAANEQFF. In DNA form, the CDR3 reads TGCAGCGTTGGTCTTCGACTAGCCGCCAATGAGCAGTTCTTC.

The chain joins TRBV6-5 to TRBJ2-3; D gene ambiguous. V gave up 4 bases and J gave up 4 bases, with 12 bases separating them. This CDR3 spans 14 amino acids. The V gene's germline CDR1 is MNHEY and CDR2 SVGAGI. The CDR3 is CASSWTHQADTQYF. CDR3 coding DNA: TGTGCCAGCAGTTGGACCCACCAAGCAGATACGCAGTATTTT.

The chain combines TRBV11-3 with TRBJ2-2, with D possibly matching TRBD2 (5 bases). Germline CDR1 and CDR2: SGHNT and YENEEA. The length of the CDR3 is 16 residues. Between the trimmed V and J ends, which lost 5 bases and 5 bases, there was a span of 18 bases. This chain's CDR3 is CASSPRLGRGTGELFF. Here the CDR3 DNA reads TGTGCCAGCAGCCCCAGGTTAGGGAGAGGGACCGGGGAGCTGTTTTTT.

The V and J genes are TRBV28 and TRBJ2-4, with D unclear. Germline V CDR1 and CDR2: MDHEN, SYDVKM. The CDR3 is 14 residues long. The V gene lost 6 bases and the J gene lost 0 bases, with 9 bases spanning the gap. CDR3 in DNA: TGTGCCAGCAGACGAGACCTAGCCAAAAACATTCAGTACTTC. It codes for CASRRDLAKNIQYF.

This clone was recorded a few times. Distinct nucleotide sequences in the sample also encode this CDR3. V and J are TRBV5-1 and TRBJ2-7; 11 nucleotides match TRBD1. With V trimmed by 0 bases and J by 3 bases, 2 bases remained unmatched. CDR3 length equals 15 residues. Germline CDR1 SGHRS, CDR2 YFSETQ. The CDR3 DNA sequence: TGCGCCAGCAGCTTGGAAGGGACAGGGGGCTACGAGCAGTACTTC. Amino acids: CASSLEGTGGYEQYF.

This chain uses TRBV4-2 with TRBJ2-3; 11 bases fit TRBD2. The CDR3 has 16 amino acids. Losses at the gene ends were 1 base for V and 2 bases for J; bases not matched to a gene: 2. Germline loops: CDR1 LGHNA, CDR2 YNFKEQ. The CDR3 bases are TGTGCCAGCAGCCAAGTACTAGCGGGAGCCACAGATACGCAGTATTTT. Translating gives CASSQVLAGATDTQYF.

The chain employs TRBV28 and TRBJ2-2, with TRBD2 matching 8 bases. CDR1 and CDR2 from the germline V gene are MDHEN and SYDVKM. The junction had 9 bases not matched to a gene; V was cut back by 5 bases and J by 7 bases. The CDR3 loop spans 15 amino acids. The DNA of the CDR3 is TGTGCCAGCAGTACAGCCGGGAGGGCGATCGGGGAGCTGTTTTTT. This codes for CASSTAGRAIGELFF.

CDR3 loop: CASSIGPRTGVSGDIQYF. CDR3 coding DNA: TGTGCCAGTAGTATAGGTCCGAGAACAGGAGTCTCGGGGGACATTCAGTACTTC. The rearrangement uses TRBV19 and TRBJ2-4, with a tentative D call TRBD2 (6 bases). The V end was cut by 1 base, the J end by 8 bases, with 24 bases between. This CDR3 is 18 amino acids long. The germline gives CDR1 LNHDA, CDR2 SQIVND (reference sequence).

Comments on this clone: At one of its ends the junction is not consistent with the germline gene, which may arise from a read error. The chain uses TRBV6-1 and TRBJ2-7; D might be TRBD1 or TRBD2, each matching 5 bases. There are 12 residues in the CDR3. Germline values: CDR1 MNHNS, CDR2 SASEGT. The CDR3 is CASSLTGARSAF. The CDR3 nucleotides are TGTGCCAGCAGTTTAACCGGGGCCCGGTCAGCCTTC.